This T cell receptor beta chain was captured by sequencing in a study of T cell changes during pregnancy in multiple sclerosis. Between the trimmed V and J ends, which lost 5 bases and 13 bases, there was a span of 12 bases. Per the germline V gene, CDR1 is SEHNR and CDR2 is FQNEAQ (reference sequence). This CDR3 is built from 12 residues. This clone was found a few times. Sequencing used immunoSEQ multiplex PCR; TCRdb keeps in-frame clones, though not all of them. The sample yields tens of thousands of clones, over 80% seen once. The V gene is TRBV7-9, the J gene TRBJ1-6; a weak D match, TRBD1 (6 bases). This clonotype originated in a female donor with multiple sclerosis, enrolled in a pregnancy study. This specimen was CD4+ T cells from peripheral blood mononuclear cells, taken in the second trimester of pregnancy. CDR3 amino acids: CASSVQGSPLHF. The CDR3 region has the DNA TGTGCCAGCAGCGTACAGGGTTCCCCCCTCCACTTT.